Following are 17 T cell receptor beta chains from one sample sequenced in a study of T cells after posttransplantation cyclophosphamide. The data were produced by immunoSEQ multiplex PCR, yet TCRdb's version contains in-frame clones alone and is incomplete. Of 45,000 or so clones in the sample, about 90% were seen once. Sequencing input: PBMCs. The receptors were sampled from a woman aged 45 to 65 in good health and a related stem cell transplant donor.

The rearrangement links TRBV20-1 to TRBJ1-1; D gene uncertain. The germline V gene encodes CDR1 DFQATT and CDR2 SNEGSKA (reference sequence). The CDR3 is made up of 11 amino acids. CDR3 residues: CRQLLGTEAFF. The CDR3 coding sequence is TGCAGACAGCTCTTGGGCACTGAAGCTTTCTTT.

This chain joins TRBV7-3 and TRBJ2-2, with a weak D call TRBD2 (5 bases). V lost 6 bases, J lost 0 bases, and 17 bases lay in between. Looked up from germline, CDR1 is SGHTA and CDR2 is FQGTGA. The CDR3 has 17 amino acids. In DNA form, the CDR3 reads TGTGCCAGCAGTCTTTCGCCCGCTAGCTCGAACACCGGGGAGCTGTTTTTT. Amino acid sequence: CASSLSPASSNTGELFF.

The chain links TRBV9 to TRBJ2-2, with 10 positions matching TRBD2. Germline CDR1 is SGDLS and CDR2 is YYNGEE. The CDR3 is 16 residues long. V lost 5 bases and J lost 5; bases outside the gene matches: 9. The CDR3: CASRRAGGPRTGELFF. The CDR3 coding sequence is TGTGCCAGCAGGAGAGCGGGGGGGCCGAGGACCGGGGAGCTGTTTTTT. The full variable domain, rest sourced from reference TRBV9 and TRBJ2-2, is DSGVTQTPKHLITATGQRVTLRCSPRSGDLSVYWYQQSLDQGLQFLIQYYNGEERAKGNILERFSAQQFPDLHSELNLSSLELGDSALYFCASRRAGGPRTGELFFGEGSRLTVL.

The rearrangement joins TRBV28 to TRBJ2-5; 8 bases fit TRBD2. With V trimmed by 6 bases and J by 1 base, 16 bases remained unmatched. Germline V gene lookup returns CDR1 MDHEN and CDR2 SYDVKM. The CDR3 is made up of 18 amino acids. The CDR3, as DNA: TGTGCCAGCAGCCGATCACAGGGACTAGGAAGTCTCCAAGAGACCCAGTACTTC. This codes for CASSRSQGLGSLQETQYF.

J is TRBJ2-1 and V is TRBV7-2; D perhaps matches TRBD1 (6 bases). The CDR3 loop spans 16 amino acids. Per germline, CDR1 SGHTA and CDR2 FQGNSA. The V and J ends lost 8 bases and 4 bases respectively, with 21 bases between them. The CDR3 protein is CASARTDLPSYNEQFF. In nucleotides, the CDR3 is TGTGCCAGCGCTAGGACAGACCTCCCCTCTTACAATGAGCAGTTCTTC.

The chain links TRBV28 to TRBJ1-2; TRBD1 matches at 7 bases. The ends lost 6 bases at V and 4 bases at J; junction bases unmatched: 11. CDR1 is MDHEN and CDR2 is SYDVKM in the germline V gene. The CDR3 has 15 amino acids. Here the CDR3 DNA reads TGTGCCAGCAGCGACGCGGACAGGACCCGCTATGGCTACACCTTC. It yields the protein CASSDADRTRYGYTF.

The chain employs TRBV6-6 and TRBJ2-2; 9 positions match TRBD2. The CDR3 runs 15 residues. V gave up 6 bases and J gave up 1 base; unmatched junction bases: 3. Germline CDR1 MNHNY, CDR2 SVGAGI (reference sequence). The CDR3 sequence is CASRKTSGNTGELFF. As DNA, the CDR3 is TGTGCCAGCAGGAAGACTAGCGGGAACACCGGGGAGCTGTTTTTT.

V gene TRBV5-8 combines with J gene TRBJ2-5, with 13 bases matching TRBD2. J was trimmed by 5 bases and V by 4 bases; bases with no gene match: 8. CDR1 is SGHTS, CDR2 YDEGEE, per germline. The CDR3 length is 16 residues. CDR3 sequence: CASSPLTSGRVETQYF. The CDR3 coding sequence is TGTGCCAGCAGCCCCTTAACTAGCGGGAGGGTGGAGACCCAGTACTTC.

This sequence joins TRBV5-5 and TRBJ2-3, with 9 bases matching TRBD1. This CDR3 contains 14 residues. The V gene end was trimmed by 2 bases and the J gene end by 4 bases; junction bases not matched to a gene: 2. Per the germline V gene, CDR1 is SGHKS and CDR2 is YYEKEE (reference sequence). The CDR3 nucleotides read TGTGCCAGCAGCTTACGGACAGGGGCAGATACGCAGTATTTT. This codes for CASSLRTGADTQYF. The full variable domain, rest sourced from reference TRBV5-5 and TRBJ2-3, is DAGVTQSPTHLIKTRGQQVTLRCSPISGHKSVSWYQQVLGQGPQFIFQYYEKEERGRGNFPDRFSARQFPNYSSELNVNALLLGDSALYLCASSLRTGADTQYFGPGTRLTVL.

The chain links TRBV11-2 to TRBJ2-2; 7 bases agree with TRBD2. This CDR3 has 13 amino acids. After removal of 5 bases from V and 4 bases from J, the junction contained 1 base not matched to a gene. Germline CDR1 reads SGHAT; CDR2 reads FQNNGV. As DNA, the CDR3 is TGTGCCAGCAGCCCGGGGGGCACCGGGGAGCTGTTTTTT. It encodes CASSPGGTGELFF. The full variable domain, its missing parts supplied by reference TRBV11-2 and TRBJ2-2, is EAGVAQSPRYKIIEKRQSVAFWCNPISGHATLYWYQQILGQGPKLLIQFQNNGVVDDSQLPKDRFSAERLKGVDSTLKIQPAKLEDSAVYLCASSPGGTGELFFGEGSRLTVL.

The CDR3 DNA sequence: TGTGCCAGCAGAGGAACCGGGACAGCCTACGAGCAGTACTTC. It encodes CASRGTGTAYEQYF. The chain links TRBV2 to TRBJ2-7; 7 bases map to TRBD1. The CDR3 is 14 amino acids. Trimming cost V 6 bases and J 2 bases; bases outside gene matches: 7. Germline values: CDR1 SNHLY, CDR2 FYNNEI.

This clone was seen a single time. The chain combines TRBV19 with TRBJ1-1; 9 bases line up with TRBD1. CDR3 size: 16 residues. V dropped 0 bases and J dropped 5; count of bases not matched to a gene: 7. The germline gives CDR1 LNHDA, CDR2 SQIVND (reference sequence). The CDR3 DNA follows: TGTGCCAGTAGTATAGAATACAGGGGGCGTGAGACTGAAGCTTTCTTT. The encoded protein is CASSIEYRGRETEAFF.

This sequence joins TRBV6-4 and TRBJ2-1; 9 bases match TRBD1. Germline CDR1 reads MRHNA; CDR2 reads SNTAGT. Trimming at V came to 6 bases and at J to 8 bases, leaving 8 bases not matched to a gene. The CDR3 is 14 residues long. The CDR3 loop reads CASSQDRGADEQFF. DNA for the CDR3: TGTGCCAGCAGCCAGGACAGGGGAGCGGATGAGCAGTTCTTC.

The V gene is TRBV5-6, the J gene TRBJ1-6; D may be TRBD1 (6 bases). CDR1 is SGHDT and CDR2 is YYEEEE in the germline V gene. This CDR3 comprises 14 residues. Deletions cut 6 bases from V and 6 bases from J, with 13 bases between. The CDR3 spells CASTRGIGNSPLHF. The CDR3 nucleotides are TGTGCCAGCACCAGGGGTATCGGTAATTCACCCCTCCACTTT. The full variable domain, completed using reference TRBV5-6 and TRBJ1-6, is DAGVTQSPTHLIKTRGQQVTLRCSPKSGHDTVSWYQQALGQGPQFIFQYYEEEERQRGNFPDRFSGHQFPNYSSELNVNALLLGDSALYLCASTRGIGNSPLHFGNGTRLTVT.

The CDR3 nucleotides are TGTGCCAGTAGATTACATTCTAGCGGGAGGAGCAGTGAGCAGTTCTTC. As protein: CASRLHSSGRSSEQFF. J is TRBJ2-1 and V is TRBV19; 11 nucleotides agree with TRBD2. Germline CDR1 reads LNHDA; CDR2 reads SQIVND (reference sequence). The CDR3 spans 16 residues. J lost 9 bases, V lost 6 bases, and 13 bases had no gene match.

V is TRBV15 and J is TRBJ2-5, with D tentatively TRBD1 (6 bases). V was trimmed by 4 bases and J by 3 bases, leaving 12 bases between them. There are 14 residues in the CDR3. The germline V gene has CDR1 LNHNV and CDR2 YYDKDF (reference sequence). The CDR3 sequence is CATSTGVRKETQYF. The DNA of the CDR3 is TGTGCCACCAGCACAGGGGTCCGTAAAGAGACCCAGTACTTC.

This clone occurred a few times. The chain recombines TRBV11-1 with TRBJ1-6, with D uncertain. Germline V gives CDR1 SGHAT, CDR2 FQDESV (reference sequence). CDR3 size: 12 residues. Trimming cost V 3 bases and J 7 bases, with 4 bases left between them. Here the CDR3 reads CASSFVNSPLHF. DNA of the CDR3: TGTGCCAGCAGCTTCGTCAATTCACCCCTCCACTTT.